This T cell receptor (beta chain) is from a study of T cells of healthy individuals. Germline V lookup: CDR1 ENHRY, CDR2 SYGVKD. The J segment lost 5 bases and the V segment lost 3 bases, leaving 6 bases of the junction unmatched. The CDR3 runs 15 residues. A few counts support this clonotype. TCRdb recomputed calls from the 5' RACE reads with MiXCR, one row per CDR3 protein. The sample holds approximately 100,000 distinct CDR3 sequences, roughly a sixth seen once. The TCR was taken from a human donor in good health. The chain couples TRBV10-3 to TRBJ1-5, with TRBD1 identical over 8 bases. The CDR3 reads CAISERDRPHQPQHF. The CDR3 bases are TGTGCCATCAGTGAACGGGACAGGCCTCATCAGCCCCAGCATTTT.